This T cell receptor beta chain was identified during a study of blood T cell repertoires in COVID-19. Across the whole study: Whether acute or convalescent, the COVID-19 samples came from the United States, Italy and Spain.

V was trimmed by 5 bases and J by 6 bases, leaving 14 bases between them. CDR3 length: 13 residues. The germline CDR1 and CDR2 sequences are SEHNR and FQNEAQ (reference sequence). Measured with immunoSEQ multiplex PCR; TCRdb has only the in-frame clones, and not every one. Here the sample spans 200,000 to 300,000 clones, approximately 89% being singletons. Material for sequencing was PBMCs or T cells enriched from blood (not recorded which). The sequence came from a woman aged 18-30 years who had recovered from COVID-19. The chain links TRBV7-9 to TRBJ2-7; a weak D match, TRBD2 (5 bases). CDR3 in DNA: TGTGCCAGCAGCCATCCAAGCGGAGTCGAGCAGTACTTC. Its protein is CASSHPSGVEQYF.